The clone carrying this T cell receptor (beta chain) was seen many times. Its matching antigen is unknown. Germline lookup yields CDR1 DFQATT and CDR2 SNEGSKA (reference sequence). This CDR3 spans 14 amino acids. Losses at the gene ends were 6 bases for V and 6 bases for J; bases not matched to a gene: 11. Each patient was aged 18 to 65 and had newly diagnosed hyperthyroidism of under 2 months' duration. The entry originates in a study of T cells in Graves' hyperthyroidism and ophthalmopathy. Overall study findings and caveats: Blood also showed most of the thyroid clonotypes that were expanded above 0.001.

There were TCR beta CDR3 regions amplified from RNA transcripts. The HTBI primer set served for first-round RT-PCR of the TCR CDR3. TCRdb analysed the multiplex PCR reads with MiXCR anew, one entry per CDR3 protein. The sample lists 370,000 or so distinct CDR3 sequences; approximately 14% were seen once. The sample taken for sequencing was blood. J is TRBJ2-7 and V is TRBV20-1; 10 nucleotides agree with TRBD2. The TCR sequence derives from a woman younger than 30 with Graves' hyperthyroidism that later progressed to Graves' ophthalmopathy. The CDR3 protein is CSAPPGVAGGEQYF. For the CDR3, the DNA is TGCAGTGCCCCACCGGGGGTAGCGGGAGGCGAGCAGTACTTC.